The following is a T cell receptor (beta chain) sequence with its context. The treatment was: oral pan-JAK inhibitor, 5-10 mg twice daily. Trimming took off 2 bases at V and 3 bases at J, with 7 bases between the two ends. CDR3 length: 13 residues. Germline values: CDR1 MNHEY, CDR2 SVGAGI. Investigators isolated RNA and reverse transcribed it into cDNA to act as the sequencing template. Some clones are missing from TCRdb's copy, which holds only in-frame ones; the method was immunoSEQ multiplex PCR. This sample has about 64,000 clones; roughly 50% occur once, and the top ten carry around 21%. The sample belongs to a study of CD8+ T cells in alopecia areata.

The sequencing used CD8+ T cells sorted from blood, collected at approximately week 37, from a patient treated with tofacitinib. The origin of this receptor is a human donor with alopecia areata. The chain couples TRBV6-5 to TRBJ1-2; D remains ambiguous. The chain's CDR3 is CASSYPGYYGYTF. In nucleotides, the CDR3 is TGTGCCAGCAGTTACCCAGGCTACTATGGCTACACCTTC.